What follows are 28 T cell receptor beta chains derived from one specimen sequenced in a study of blood T cell repertoires in COVID-19. Assay: immunoSEQ multiplex PCR; the TCRdb copy retains only in-frame clones and omits some. Among 97,000 or so clones listed, approximately 80% were seen once. The sequenced sample was peripheral blood. All receptors derive from a man between 65 and 85 years old with acute or convalescent COVID-19.

The genes are TRBV5-1 and TRBJ1-4; perhaps TRBD1 as D (6 bases). The CDR3 runs to 13 residues. CDR1 is SGHRS and CDR2 is YFSETQ in the germline V gene. The ends were cut back, 4 bases at V and 5 bases at J, with 9 bases in the middle. The CDR3, as DNA: TGCGCCAGCAGCAGACAGGCGAATGAAAAACTGTTTTTT. Amino acid sequence: CASSRQANEKLFF.

V gene TRBV2 combines with J gene TRBJ2-5, with D unresolved. V lost 4 bases, J lost 1 base, and 7 bases lay in between. The CDR3 spans 13 residues. CDR1 SNHLY and CDR2 FYNNEI come from the germline V gene. CDR3 protein: CASSGLVQETQYF. The CDR3 DNA follows: TGTGCCAGCAGTGGACTCGTCCAAGAGACCCAGTACTTC.

The chain combines TRBV29-1 with TRBJ1-2; 8 bases map to TRBD1. With 5 bases clipped from V and 1 base from J, the junction kept 3 bases outside the gene matches. In germline, CDR1 is SQVTM, CDR2 ANQGSEA. The CDR3 totals 13 residues. As DNA, the CDR3 is TGCAGCGTTACAGGGGGGGGTAACTATGGCTACACCTTC. Translating gives CSVTGGGNYGYTF.

V usage is TRBV2 and J usage is TRBJ1-5, with a tentative D call TRBD1 (6 bases). The CDR3 length is 13 residues. The V end was cut by 6 bases, the J end by 3 bases, with 9 bases between. Per the germline V gene, CDR1 is SNHLY and CDR2 is FYNNEI. CDR3 protein: CASRTGTNQPQHF. DNA of the CDR3: TGTGCCAGCAGAACAGGGACCAATCAGCCCCAGCATTTT.

This chain links TRBV29-1 with TRBJ2-7; 8 nucleotides line up with TRBD2. Germline CDR1 and CDR2: SQVTM and ANQGSEA. Trimming took 5 bases from V and 2 from J; bases not matched to a gene: 5. CDR3 size: 13 residues. The CDR3 DNA is TGCAGCGTTCTTAGCGGGGCCACCTACGAGCAGTACTTC. It translates to CSVLSGATYEQYF.

This clone was seen just once. The J gene is TRBJ2-7, the V gene TRBV15; perhaps TRBD2 as D (6 bases). This CDR3 region has 16 residues. V lost 0 bases and J lost 2, with 14 bases in between. Germline values: CDR1 LNHNV, CDR2 YYDKDF (reference sequence). CDR3 bases: TGTGCCACCAGCAGAGATCTTGGCGGGGCCACCTACGAGCAGTACTTC. The encoded protein is CATSRDLGGATYEQYF.

This clone was seen once. The rearrangement links TRBV5-4 to TRBJ2-1, with 8 bases aligning to TRBD1. The CDR3 loop spans 15 amino acids. Germline CDR1 reads SGHNT; CDR2 reads YYREEE (reference sequence). The V and J ends lost 0 bases and 1 base, in that order; junction bases with no gene match: 0. The chain's CDR3 is CASSLGTGSYNEQFF. In DNA form, the CDR3 reads TGTGCCAGCAGCTTGGGGACAGGGTCCTACAATGAGCAGTTCTTC. Based on the CDR3 plus reference TRBV5-4 and TRBJ2-1, the full variable domain is ETGVTQSPTHLIKTRGQQVTLRCSSQSGHNTVSWYQQALGQGPQFIFQYYREEENGRGNFPPRFSGLQFPNYSSELNVNALELDDSALYLCASSLGTGSYNEQFFGPGTRLTVL.

V usage is TRBV6-4 and J usage is TRBJ2-1; no clear D gene. Trimming cost V 6 bases and J 2 bases, with 14 bases left between them. This CDR3 has 15 amino acids. From germline, CDR1 is MRHNA and CDR2 SNTAGT. Here the CDR3 reads CASSVDAAPYNEQFF. The CDR3 DNA sequence: TGTGCCAGCAGCGTCGACGCGGCCCCCTACAATGAGCAGTTCTTC.

This chain links TRBV19 with TRBJ2-7; 9 bases map to TRBD2. This CDR3 is 16 amino acids long. Germline V gene sequence: CDR1 LNHDA, CDR2 SQIVND (reference sequence). J lost 6 bases, V lost 0 bases, and 9 bases had no gene match. The CDR3 protein is CASSIDLSLAGREQYF. The CDR3 DNA reads as TGTGCCAGTAGTATAGATCTGTCGCTAGCGGGACGCGAGCAGTACTTC.

The genes are TRBV28 and TRBJ2-7, with a tentative D call TRBD2 (6 bases). CDR3 length: 14 residues. The ends were cut back, 3 bases at V and 4 bases at J, with 13 bases in the middle. Germline CDR1 and CDR2: MDHEN and SYDVKM. The CDR3 here is CASSLGGFGYEQYF. The CDR3 nucleotides are TGTGCCAGCAGTTTGGGAGGATTCGGGTACGAGCAGTACTTC.

The V call is TRBV6-2 or TRBV6-3, the J call TRBJ2-4; 10 bases fit TRBD1. The V and J ends lost 4 bases and 0 bases, in that order; junction bases with no gene match: 6. The CDR3 totals 17 residues. CDR1 and CDR2 (germline): MNHEY, SVGEGT. CDR3 in amino acids: CASSSRTGGTAKNIQYF. The CDR3 DNA follows: TGTGCCAGCAGTTCCCGGACAGGGGGAACAGCCAAAAACATTCAGTACTTC.

This clone has more than one count but fewer than ten. The chain couples TRBV6-6 to TRBJ2-1; the match to TRBD2 covers 10 bases. Germline V CDR1 and CDR2: MNHNY, SVGAGI (reference sequence). V lost 6 bases and J lost 7; bases outside the gene matches: 12. This CDR3 is 16 amino acids long. The CDR3 nucleotides read TGTGCCAGCAGGCAGCGGGGGGGAATCGGTAGTAATGAGCAGTTCTTC. Amino acid sequence: CASRQRGGIGSNEQFF.

The CDR3 DNA is TGCGCCAGCAGCTTGTCGGGCGGGGGGTTGGATGAGCAGTTCTTC. Its translation is CASSLSGGGLDEQFF. The rearrangement links TRBV5-1 to TRBJ2-1; 8 positions agree with TRBD2. The CDR3 is 15 amino acids. The V segment lost 1 base and the J segment 8 bases; nucleotides outside the gene matches: 8. Germline V gene data show CDR1 as SGHRS and CDR2 as YFSETQ.

The rearrangement joins TRBV7-3 to TRBJ2-2, with 7 nucleotides matching TRBD1. Germline lookup yields CDR1 SGHTA and CDR2 FQGTGA. Trimming at V came to 6 bases and at J to 4 bases, leaving 11 bases not matched to a gene. This CDR3 spans 16 amino acids. CDR3: CASRISGQTATGELFF. CDR3 sequence (DNA): TGTGCCAGCAGGATCTCGGGACAGACGGCCACCGGGGAGCTGTTTTTT.

This clone appeared once. The chain carries TRBV18 and TRBJ1-3; 10 bases are a match to TRBD1. V lost 3 bases to trimming and J lost 6 bases; unmatched junction nucleotides: 5. The germline V gene has CDR1 KGHSH and CDR2 LQKENI. This CDR3 comprises 15 residues. CDR3 coding DNA: TGTGCCAGCTCACCGCCAAGACAGGGGGCAAACACCATATATTTT. Translation gives CASSPPRQGANTIYF.

J is TRBJ1-1 and V is TRBV28; 7 nucleotides agree with TRBD1. Germline-derived CDR1 and CDR2 are MDHEN and SYDVKM. The trim removed 5 bases at V and 3 bases at J, leaving 9 bases unmatched. The CDR3 loop spans 15 amino acids. The CDR3: CASSTTGNGDTEAFF. CDR3 nucleotides: TGTGCCAGCAGTACGACAGGGAATGGGGACACTGAAGCTTTCTTT.

The table lists this clone with a few counts. The genes are TRBV7-9 and TRBJ2-1; a weak D match, TRBD2 (6 bases). Germline CDR1 is SEHNR and CDR2 is FQNEAQ (reference sequence). V was cut by 7 bases and J by 4 bases, with 20 bases left in between. The CDR3 length is 16 residues. CDR3 residues: CASTGWGVTRYNEQFF. The DNA of the CDR3 is TGTGCCAGCACCGGTTGGGGGGTTACAAGATACAATGAGCAGTTCTTC.

The chain combines TRBV27 with TRBJ1-6; D may be TRBD1 (5 bases). The CDR3 is made up of 15 amino acids. The germline gives CDR1 MNHEY, CDR2 SMNVEV (reference sequence). The ends were cut back, 6 bases at V and 10 bases at J, with 19 bases in the middle. Here the CDR3 DNA reads TGTGCCAGCAGCTCGGGACGGGGGGTTGTCTCACCCCTCCACTTT. Its protein is CASSSGRGVVSPLHF.

V and J are TRBV4-2 and TRBJ2-1; 10 bases fit TRBD2. With 0 bases clipped from V and 9 bases from J, the junction kept 14 bases outside the gene matches. There are 18 residues in the CDR3. Germline lookup yields CDR1 LGHNA and CDR2 YNFKEQ. CDR3 loop: CASSQDTQVAGGRGEQFF. Here the CDR3 DNA reads TGTGCCAGCAGCCAAGATACCCAGGTAGCGGGGGGCCGAGGTGAGCAGTTCTTC.

The DNA for the CDR3 is TGCAGCGTTGAAAAGCCTAGCGGGTACGAGCAGTACTTC. Residues: CSVEKPSGYEQYF. This chain connects TRBV29-1 to TRBJ2-7; the match to TRBD2 covers 8 bases. The CDR3 runs to 13 residues. V shed 2 bases, J shed 4 bases, and the junction held 4 bases outside the gene matches. Germline values: CDR1 SQVTM, CDR2 ANQGSEA.

The chain uses TRBV19 and TRBJ1-2, with 10 positions matching TRBD1. V trimming: 7 bases; J trimming: 3 bases; junction bases outside the gene matches: 14. Germline CDR1 and CDR2: LNHDA and SQIVND (reference sequence). The CDR3 totals 17 residues. CDR3 sequence (DNA): TGTGCCAGTAAAAAGGGACAGGGGATTTCTATGGACTATGGCTACACCTTC. Translating it yields CASKKGQGISMDYGYTF.

V is TRBV2 and J is TRBJ1-1; D may be TRBD1 (5 bases). The germline V and J ends were trimmed by 6 bases and 1 base, with 9 bases remaining between them. CDR1 is SNHLY and CDR2 is FYNNEI in the germline V gene. The CDR3 contains 13 residues. In DNA form, the CDR3 reads TGTGCCAGCAGCCGACAGCCGAACACTGAAGCTTTCTTT. Amino acids: CASSRQPNTEAFF.

The V and J genes are TRBV5-5 and TRBJ2-3; a possible D gene is TRBD1 (6 bases). Germline V gene data show CDR1 as SGHKS and CDR2 as YYEKEE (reference sequence). The CDR3 is 15 residues long. With 0 bases removed from V and 3 bases from J, the gap between germline ends came to 11 bases. The CDR3 nucleotides read TGTGCCAGCAGCTTGGAACCAGGGGCGACAGATACGCAGTATTTT. Its protein product is CASSLEPGATDTQYF.

In this sample, this clone turned up once. This sequence joins TRBV18 and TRBJ2-7; D not certain. The germline V gene encodes CDR1 KGHSH and CDR2 LQKENI. The CDR3 extends over 14 amino acids. Trimming pared 3 bases from V and 3 bases from J, leaving 12 bases between. The CDR3 is CASSPASQIYEQYF. The DNA for the CDR3 is TGTGCCAGCTCACCCGCTTCGCAGATCTACGAGCAGTACTTC.

This clone was seen only once. The chain couples TRBV24-1 to TRBJ2-2; the match to TRBD2 covers 9 bases. The CDR3 runs to 15 residues. Germline values: CDR1 KGHDR, CDR2 SFDVKD. Unmatched junction bases numbered 6, after V lost 9 bases and J lost 2 bases. The CDR3 region has the DNA TGTGCCACCGGATTAGCGGGAGAAAACACCGGGGAGCTGTTTTTT. This sequence encodes CATGLAGENTGELFF.

This clone was counted a single time. The CDR3 spells CASSLGSRLIQETQYF. The CDR3 coding sequence is TGTGCCAGCAGCTTAGGTTCTAGGCTGATACAAGAGACCCAGTACTTC. The chain combines TRBV11-1 with TRBJ2-5, with unresolved D. The CDR3 length is 16 residues. Germline CDR1 is SGHAT and CDR2 is FQDESV (reference sequence). The ends were cut back, 1 base at V and 2 bases at J, with 14 bases in the middle.

J is TRBJ2-2 and V is TRBV19; TRBD1 is a possible D gene (6 bases). Trimming took 5 bases from V and 5 from J, leaving 18 bases between them. The CDR3 runs 16 residues. CDR1 LNHDA and CDR2 SQIVND come from the germline V gene (reference sequence). The DNA for the CDR3 is TGTGCCAGTAGTGTTAGGCCCGGGACAAATACCGGGGAGCTGTTTTTT. It is translated as CASSVRPGTNTGELFF.

The rearrangement joins TRBV20-1 to TRBJ1-1; a weak D match, TRBD1 (5 bases). CDR1 is DFQATT and CDR2 is SNEGSKA in the germline V gene (reference sequence). Between the trimmed V and J ends, which lost 6 bases and 11 bases, there was a span of 16 bases. There are 11 residues in the CDR3. The CDR3 DNA reads TGCAGTGCCCATAGCGACGGGGGGGCTTTCTTT. This encodes CSAHSDGGAFF.